These 15 T cell receptor beta chains came from one sample sequenced in a study of blood T cell repertoires in COVID-19 (TCRdb year 2020). The protocol used for the library was the immunoSEQ multiplex PCR assay. The clones in this table, taken by TCRdb from immuneACCESS, are in-frame only. Not every clone is retained; where verified, under half of the shortfall comes from an unresolved V gene, and the cause of the rest is unknown. For this sample the table gives under 300,000 clones, of which less than 90% were detected only once. The top ten hold 5.5% to 6.5% of the sample. Sequencing was carried out using peripheral blood. The receptors were gathered from a man aged 60-69 years with acute or convalescent COVID-19.

Comment on this clone: This CDR3 is also generated by other DNA sequences in the sample. V is TRBV20-1 and J is TRBJ1-1, with D maybe TRBD1 (6 bases). From germline, CDR1 is DFQATT and CDR2 SNEGSKA (reference sequence). The CDR3 is 10 amino acids. CDR3 amino acids: CSSGDTEAFF. The CDR3 DNA reads as TGCAGCTCAGGGGACACTGAAGCTTTCTTT.

The chain recombines TRBV11-2 with TRBJ2-2, with D perhaps TRBD1 (5 bases). There are 15 residues in the CDR3. The ends were cut back, 3 bases at V and 2 bases at J, with 10 bases in the middle. The germline V gene encodes CDR1 SGHAT and CDR2 FQNNGV. The CDR3 is CASSFRTLNTGELFF. CDR3 nucleotide sequence: TGTGCCAGCAGCTTTCGGACACTTAACACCGGGGAGCTGTTTTTT. Filled out from reference TRBV11-2 and TRBJ2-2, the complete variable domain reads EAGVAQSPRYKIIEKRQSVAFWCNPISGHATLYWYQQILGQGPKLLIQFQNNGVVDDSQLPKDRFSAERLKGVDSTLKIQPAKLEDSAVYLCASSFRTLNTGELFFGEGSRLTVL.

The V call is TRBV11-2, the J call TRBJ1-2; 10 bases map to TRBD1. The ends lost 3 bases at V and 2 bases at J; junction bases unmatched: 0. The germline V gene has CDR1 SGHAT and CDR2 FQNNGV. The CDR3 is 14 amino acids. In nucleotides, the CDR3 is TGTGCCAGCAGCTTGGACAGGGGGAACTATGGCTACACCTTC. Its translation: CASSLDRGNYGYTF.

V usage is TRBV18 and J usage is TRBJ2-5; 7 bases align to TRBD2. V lost 6 bases to trimming and J lost 4 bases; unmatched junction nucleotides: 8. There are 14 residues in the CDR3. Germline V gene sequence: CDR1 KGHSH, CDR2 LQKENI. CDR3 sequence reads: CASSQNGGRETQYF. The CDR3 nucleotides are TGTGCCAGCTCCCAAAACGGGGGGAGAGAGACCCAGTACTTC.

This rearrangement joins TRBV5-4 to TRBJ2-4, with D perhaps TRBD2 (6 bases). Trimming stripped 4 bases from V and 8 bases from J, with 16 bases between. CDR1 is SGHNT, CDR2 YYREEE, per germline (reference sequence). This CDR3 has 14 residues. CDR3 sequence reads: CASSGGLGEDIQYF. CDR3 bases: TGTGCCAGCAGCGGGGGACTTGGGGAGGACATTCAGTACTTC.

The rearrangement uses TRBV15 and TRBJ2-2; TRBD2 aligns across 7 bases. The CDR3 runs to 14 residues. Per the germline V gene, CDR1 is LNHNV and CDR2 is YYDKDF (reference sequence). Trimming removed 3 bases from V and 5 bases from J; junction bases left unmatched: 3. The DNA of the CDR3 is TGTGCCACCAGCAGTGGCGGGGGAACCGGGGAGCTGTTTTTT. Protein sequence: CATSSGGGTGELFF.

J is TRBJ2-6 and V is TRBV19; 8 positions agree with TRBD1. Germline CDR1 is LNHDA and CDR2 is SQIVND (reference sequence). V shed 5 bases, J shed 2 bases, and the junction held 2 bases outside the gene matches. The CDR3 extends over 15 amino acids. For the CDR3, the DNA is TGTGCCAGTAGTCTGACAGGGGCTGGGGCCAACGTCCTGACTTTC. It is translated as CASSLTGAGANVLTF.

V usage is TRBV7-8 and J usage is TRBJ2-1, with 7 bases identical to TRBD1. CDR3 size: 18 residues. Trimming took 5 bases from V and 9 from J; bases not matched to a gene: 22. Germline CDR1 and CDR2: SGHVS and FQNEAQ. The CDR3 DNA reads as TGTGCCAGCAGCCCTCAACAAACCCGACAGGGATCGGGCTTTGAGCAGTTCTTC. Protein product: CASSPQQTRQGSGFEQFF.

The rearrangement joins TRBV19 to TRBJ1-3, with no clear D. CDR3 size: 16 residues. The V gene lost 3 bases and the J gene lost 0 bases, with 12 bases spanning the gap. CDR1 LNHDA and CDR2 SQIVND come from the germline V gene (reference sequence). CDR3 in amino acids: CASSIGVRSSGNTIYF. The CDR3 DNA sequence: TGTGCCAGTAGTATCGGGGTAAGAAGCTCTGGAAACACCATATATTTT. The full variable domain, rest sourced from reference TRBV19 and TRBJ1-3, is DGGITQSPKYLFRKEGQNVTLSCEQNLNHDAMYWYRQDPGQGLRLIYYSQIVNDFQKGDIAEGYSVSREKKESFPLTVTSAQKNPTAFYLCASSIGVRSSGNTIYFGEGSWLTVV.

V gene TRBV19 combines with J gene TRBJ1-1, with 10 positions matching TRBD1. Per the germline V gene, CDR1 is LNHDA and CDR2 is SQIVND (reference sequence). Unmatched junction bases numbered 6, after V lost 4 bases and J lost 4 bases. This CDR3 has 15 amino acids. This chain's CDR3 is CASSTGQGIGTEAFF. CDR3 DNA sequence: TGTGCCAGTAGTACGGGACAGGGGATCGGCACTGAAGCTTTCTTT.

CDR3 nucleotide sequence: TGTGCCAGAGGGGGTTGTGAGCAGTTCTTC. It encodes CARGGCEQFF. V and J are TRBV3-1 (or the pseudogene TRBV3-2) and TRBJ2-1; the D gene is possibly TRBD1 (6 bases). With 9 bases removed from V and 9 bases from J, the gap between germline ends came to 9 bases. The CDR3 spans 10 residues. Germline assignment: CDR1 LGHDT and CDR2 YNNKEL (reference sequence).

The V gene is TRBV2, the J gene TRBJ2-7; TRBD1 matches 7 bases. V lost 4 bases and J lost 4; bases outside the gene matches: 4. Germline CDR1 and CDR2: SNHLY and FYNNEI. The length of the CDR3 is 13 residues. CDR3 nucleotides: TGTGCCAGCAGTGTACAGGGGTCTTACGAGCAGTACTTC. Protein product: CASSVQGSYEQYF.

A remark on this clone: The sample has other DNA sequences that encode this CDR3 too. This chain links TRBV9 with TRBJ1-3; D uncertain. Looked up from germline, CDR1 is SGDLS and CDR2 is YYNGEE. V was shortened by 7 bases and J by 2 bases, with 10 bases between the two germline ends. This CDR3 contains 13 residues. CDR3 coding DNA: TGTGCCAGCTCCCCGAGGGCTGGAAACACCATATATTTT. Protein: CASSPRAGNTIYF.

The chain couples TRBV7-9 to TRBJ1-2; D not resolved. The CDR3 is 13 residues long. CDR1 and CDR2 (germline): SEHNR, FQNEAQ (reference sequence). Between the trimmed V and J ends, which lost 4 bases and 13 bases, there was a span of 19 bases. The CDR3 here is CASSWGGLEYCTF. The CDR3 nucleotides are TGTGCCAGCAGCTGGGGAGGTTTGGAATATTGCACCTTC.

The chain employs TRBV9 and TRBJ2-1; the D call may be TRBD1 or TRBD2 (10 bases each). Trimming removed 3 bases from V and 3 bases from J, with 28 bases in between. The CDR3 is made up of 20 amino acids. Germline CDR1 and CDR2: SGDLS and YYNGEE. DNA of the CDR3: TGTGCCAGCAGCGCCGCGAGGGGACAGGGGTGGACTAGCGGCTACAATGAGCAGTTCTTC. Its protein product is CASSAARGQGWTSGYNEQFF.